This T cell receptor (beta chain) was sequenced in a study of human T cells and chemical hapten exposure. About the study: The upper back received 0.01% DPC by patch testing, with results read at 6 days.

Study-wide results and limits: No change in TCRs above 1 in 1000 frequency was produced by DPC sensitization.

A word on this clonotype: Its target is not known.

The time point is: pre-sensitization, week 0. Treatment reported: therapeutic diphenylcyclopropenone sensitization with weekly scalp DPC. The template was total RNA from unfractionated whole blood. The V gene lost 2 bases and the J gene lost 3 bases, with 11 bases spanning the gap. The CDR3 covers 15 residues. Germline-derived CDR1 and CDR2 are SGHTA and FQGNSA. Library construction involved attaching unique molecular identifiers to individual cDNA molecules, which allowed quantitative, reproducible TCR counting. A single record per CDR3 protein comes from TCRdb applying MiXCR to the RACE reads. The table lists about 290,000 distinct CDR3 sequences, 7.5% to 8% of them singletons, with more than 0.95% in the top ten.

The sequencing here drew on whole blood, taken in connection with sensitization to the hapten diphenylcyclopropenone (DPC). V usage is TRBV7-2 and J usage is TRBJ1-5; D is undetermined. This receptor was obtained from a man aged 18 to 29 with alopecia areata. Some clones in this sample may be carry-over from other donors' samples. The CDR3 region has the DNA TGTGCCAGCAGCTTACGGCCGAGAAACAATCAGCCCCAGCATTTT. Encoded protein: CASSLRPRNNQPQHF.